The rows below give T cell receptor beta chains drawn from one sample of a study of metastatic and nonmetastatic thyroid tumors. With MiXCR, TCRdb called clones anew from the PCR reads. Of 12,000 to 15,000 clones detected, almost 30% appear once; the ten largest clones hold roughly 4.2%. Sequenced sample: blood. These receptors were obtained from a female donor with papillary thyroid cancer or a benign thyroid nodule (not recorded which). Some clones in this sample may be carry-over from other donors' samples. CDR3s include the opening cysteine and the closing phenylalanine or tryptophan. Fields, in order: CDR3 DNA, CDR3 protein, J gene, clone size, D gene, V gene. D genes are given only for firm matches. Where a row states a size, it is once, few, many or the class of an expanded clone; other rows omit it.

TGCGCCAGCAGCTCCCGGGACATTCGTTTAGCTTTCTTT,CASSSRDIRLAFF,TRBJ1-1,-,-,TRBV5-1
TGTGCCAACAGCAGGAGTCTAGCGGGGGGACCCGGTGAGCAGTTCTTC,CANSRSLAGGPGEQFF,TRBJ2-1,-,TRBD2,TRBV3-1
TGTGCCAGCAGCCCAACGAGGCGGGAGAGGCTATACGAGCAGTACTTC,CASSPTRRERLYEQYF,TRBJ2-7,few,TRBD2,TRBV11-2
TGTGCCAGCAGAACCGTAGGGGACTATGGCTACACCTTC,CASRTVGDYGYTF,TRBJ1-2,many,-,TRBV6-2/TRBV6-3
TGCGCCAGCAGCCAAGGGGGGACAATAAGCAATCAGCCCCAGCATTTT,CASSQGGTISNQPQHF,TRBJ1-5,many,-,TRBV4-1
TGCGCCAGCAGCCATACTATGATGGACACTGAAGCTTTCTTT,CASSHTMMDTEAFF,TRBJ1-1,-,-,TRBV5-1
TGCGCCAGCAGTGATCCGGGAGCTGACGAGCAGTACTTC,CASSDPGADEQYF,TRBJ2-7,few,-,TRBV10-1
TGTGCCAGCAGTCAAAGCGGAAATCCCACAGATACGCAGTATTTT,CASSQSGNPTDTQYF,TRBJ2-3,few,-,TRBV6-1
TGTGCCAGCACCCTGACAAGGTCTGCGTTTAGGGAGCAGTTCTTC,CASTLTRSAFREQFF,TRBJ2-1,-,-,TRBV12-3/TRBV12-4
TGTGCCAGCAGTTCCCGGACTAGCGGGAGATTGGAGGAGCAGTTCTTC,CASSSRTSGRLEEQFF,TRBJ2-1,-,TRBD2,TRBV27
TGTGCCATCAGTGAAGCTGGGACTTTTTATGGCTACACCTTC,CAISEAGTFYGYTF,TRBJ1-2,few,-,TRBV10-3
TGTGCCAGCAGTCCGCGGGTACCCTCTTCCTACGAGCAGTACTTC,CASSPRVPSSYEQYF,TRBJ2-7,few,-,TRBV6-1
TGTGCCAGCTCACCAGGGTTCGGGGCCAACGTCCTGACTTTC,CASSPGFGANVLTF,TRBJ2-6,medium-sized,-,TRBV18
TGTGCCAGCAGTTCTAGCGGGAGCGGGGGTTCCTACAATGAGCAGTTCTTC,CASSSSGSGGSYNEQFF,TRBJ2-1,-,TRBD2,TRBV7-3
TGTGCCAGCAGTATAGCTCCGGGTACGCAGTATTTT,CASSIAPGTQYF,TRBJ2-3,medium-sized,-,TRBV27
TGTGCCAGCAGTTTGGCAGGGGGGCCGAACACTGAAGCTTTCTTT,CASSLAGGPNTEAFF,TRBJ1-1,medium-sized,TRBD1,TRBV27
TGTGCCAGCAGCGCCCCAGGGAATCAGCCCCAGCATTTT,CASSAPGNQPQHF,TRBJ1-5,many,-,TRBV7-2
TGTGCCAGCAGTTACCTGGGACTAGCGGGGGACAATGAGCAGTTCTTC,CASSYLGLAGDNEQFF,TRBJ2-1,-,TRBD2,TRBV6-5
TGTGCCAGCAGCTTAAAACAGGGCGCTCAGCACCAACATTTT,CASSLKQGAQHQHF,TRBJ1-5,-,-,TRBV7-2
TGTGCCAGCAGCTTAGTAGGGGGGCCCACCTACGAGCAGTACTTC,CASSLVGGPTYEQYF,TRBJ2-7,medium-sized,-,TRBV11-2
TGTGCCAGCAGTCATAGACAGGGCGACTATGGCTACACCTTC,CASSHRQGDYGYTF,TRBJ1-2,medium-sized,TRBD1,TRBV2
TGCAGTGCTAGAGATGACAGTGGTGGGGCCAACGTCCTGACTTTC,CSARDDSGGANVLTF,TRBJ2-6,many,-,TRBV20-1
TGCAGTGCTCTATCGAGCAGGGTGGGTTCACCCCTCCACTTT,CSALSSRVGSPLHF,TRBJ1-6,-,-,TRBV20-1
TGTGCCAGCAGTAGGCCGGCCGACTACGAGCAGTACTTC,CASSRPADYEQYF,TRBJ2-7,once,-,TRBV18
TGTGCCAGCAACATTAGCGGGGGGGCCTTAGTAATCGTCAAAAACATTCAGTACTTC,CASNISGGALVIVKNIQYF,TRBJ2-4,many,TRBD2,TRBV6-2/TRBV6-3
TGTGCCAGCAGTTTGGTTGATATGAACACTGAAGCTTTCTTT,CASSLVDMNTEAFF,TRBJ1-1,few,-,TRBV27
TGTGCCAGCAGTGAGGGAGCGTGGGAGCTGTTTTTT,CASSEGAWELFF,TRBJ2-2,medium-sized,-,TRBV2
TGTGCCAGCAGCTTAGCGAAGGTGGGAGGAAAACACAATGAGCAGTTCTTC,CASSLAKVGGKHNEQFF,TRBJ2-1,medium-sized,-,TRBV7-2
TGTGCCTGGAGTGCGGGCATAGGCTACGAGCAGTACTTC,CAWSAGIGYEQYF,TRBJ2-7,-,-,TRBV30
TGTGCCAGTAGTATTCCAGGGTCTAATGAAAAACTGTTTTTT,CASSIPGSNEKLFF,TRBJ1-4,many,-,TRBV19
TGTGCCAGCAGTGACGACCTAGCAACCAATGAGCAGTTCTTC,CASSDDLATNEQFF,TRBJ2-1,medium-sized,-,TRBV2
TGTGCCAGCAGCTTATATCGGCCTGACGAGCAGTACTTC,CASSLYRPDEQYF,TRBJ2-7,few,-,TRBV7-2
TGTGCCAGCAGCATACAGGGACAGGGAGGCGAGCAGTACTTC,CASSIQGQGGEQYF,TRBJ2-7,medium-sized,TRBD1,TRBV11-2
TGTGCCACCAGTGATAGTTACGCAACGAAGGCGTGGGAGACCCAGTACTTC,CATSDSYATKAWETQYF,TRBJ2-5,many,-,TRBV24-1
TGTGCCAGCAGCTTAGGTGTGACAGGGGGAACTGAAGCTTTCTTT,CASSLGVTGGTEAFF,TRBJ1-1,-,TRBD1,TRBV7-6
TGTGCCAGCAGCTTAGATGGTAGACGGGGGAATGAGCAGTTCTTC,CASSLDGRRGNEQFF,TRBJ2-1,medium-sized,-,TRBV11-2
TGCGCCAGCAGCTTGGCCAGCGGGAGACTCACAGATACGCAGTATTTT,CASSLASGRLTDTQYF,TRBJ2-3,-,TRBD2,TRBV5-1
TGTGCCTCCCAAGTCACAGGAGATGGCTACACCTTC,CASQVTGDGYTF,TRBJ1-2,-,-,TRBV30
TGTGCCAGCAGCCGGTCGCTCGCAGATACGCAGTATTTT,CASSRSLADTQYF,TRBJ2-3,many,-,TRBV7-3
TGTGCCAGCAGCTTATTGAAAGGGGGCACTGAAGCTTTCTTT,CASSLLKGGTEAFF,TRBJ1-1,medium-sized,-,TRBV7-8
TGTGCCAGCAGTGAAGACAGGGAATGGAGGACTGAAGCTTTCTTT,CASSEDREWRTEAFF,TRBJ1-1,few,-,TRBV6-1
TGCGCCAGCAGCTCCGACAGGCGCGAGCAGTACTTC,CASSSDRREQYF,TRBJ2-7,medium-sized,-,TRBV5-1
TGCGCCAGCAGCTTGGCCCGTAGAGATACGCAGTATTTT,CASSLARRDTQYF,TRBJ2-3,-,-,TRBV5-1
TGTGCCAGTAGTGTGACAGGGACTAATTCACCCCTCCACTTT,CASSVTGTNSPLHF,TRBJ1-6,medium-sized,TRBD1,TRBV19
TGTGCCAGCAGCGTAGCCCCCGGGACTAATATCTACGAGCAGTACTTC,CASSVAPGTNIYEQYF,TRBJ2-7,medium-sized,TRBD2,TRBV9